The clone carrying this T cell receptor (beta chain) was detected ten times or more. This library used about 400 ng RNA and molecular barcoded adaptors spanning alpha/delta and beta/gamma chains. TCRdb independently ran MiXCR on the reads; one entry per CDR3 protein. The data contain approximately 41,000 distinct CDR3 sequences, 13% of them singletons. This sample is drawn from a study of read filtering for tumor transcriptome and immune sequencing. The sequence derives from a donor aged 40 or older with multiple myeloma. Sequencing used a population of CD138-negative cells sorted from bone marrow.

The CDR3 region has the DNA TGCAGCGTCGCTGGGACGGCGAACACTGAAGCTTTCTTT. It yields the protein CSVAGTANTEAFF. The chain uses TRBV29-1 and TRBJ1-1, with D maybe TRBD1 (5 bases). Germline V gene data show CDR1 as SQVTM and CDR2 as ANQGSEA. The CDR3 is 13 residues long. Deletions cut 6 bases from V and 1 base from J, with 12 bases between.